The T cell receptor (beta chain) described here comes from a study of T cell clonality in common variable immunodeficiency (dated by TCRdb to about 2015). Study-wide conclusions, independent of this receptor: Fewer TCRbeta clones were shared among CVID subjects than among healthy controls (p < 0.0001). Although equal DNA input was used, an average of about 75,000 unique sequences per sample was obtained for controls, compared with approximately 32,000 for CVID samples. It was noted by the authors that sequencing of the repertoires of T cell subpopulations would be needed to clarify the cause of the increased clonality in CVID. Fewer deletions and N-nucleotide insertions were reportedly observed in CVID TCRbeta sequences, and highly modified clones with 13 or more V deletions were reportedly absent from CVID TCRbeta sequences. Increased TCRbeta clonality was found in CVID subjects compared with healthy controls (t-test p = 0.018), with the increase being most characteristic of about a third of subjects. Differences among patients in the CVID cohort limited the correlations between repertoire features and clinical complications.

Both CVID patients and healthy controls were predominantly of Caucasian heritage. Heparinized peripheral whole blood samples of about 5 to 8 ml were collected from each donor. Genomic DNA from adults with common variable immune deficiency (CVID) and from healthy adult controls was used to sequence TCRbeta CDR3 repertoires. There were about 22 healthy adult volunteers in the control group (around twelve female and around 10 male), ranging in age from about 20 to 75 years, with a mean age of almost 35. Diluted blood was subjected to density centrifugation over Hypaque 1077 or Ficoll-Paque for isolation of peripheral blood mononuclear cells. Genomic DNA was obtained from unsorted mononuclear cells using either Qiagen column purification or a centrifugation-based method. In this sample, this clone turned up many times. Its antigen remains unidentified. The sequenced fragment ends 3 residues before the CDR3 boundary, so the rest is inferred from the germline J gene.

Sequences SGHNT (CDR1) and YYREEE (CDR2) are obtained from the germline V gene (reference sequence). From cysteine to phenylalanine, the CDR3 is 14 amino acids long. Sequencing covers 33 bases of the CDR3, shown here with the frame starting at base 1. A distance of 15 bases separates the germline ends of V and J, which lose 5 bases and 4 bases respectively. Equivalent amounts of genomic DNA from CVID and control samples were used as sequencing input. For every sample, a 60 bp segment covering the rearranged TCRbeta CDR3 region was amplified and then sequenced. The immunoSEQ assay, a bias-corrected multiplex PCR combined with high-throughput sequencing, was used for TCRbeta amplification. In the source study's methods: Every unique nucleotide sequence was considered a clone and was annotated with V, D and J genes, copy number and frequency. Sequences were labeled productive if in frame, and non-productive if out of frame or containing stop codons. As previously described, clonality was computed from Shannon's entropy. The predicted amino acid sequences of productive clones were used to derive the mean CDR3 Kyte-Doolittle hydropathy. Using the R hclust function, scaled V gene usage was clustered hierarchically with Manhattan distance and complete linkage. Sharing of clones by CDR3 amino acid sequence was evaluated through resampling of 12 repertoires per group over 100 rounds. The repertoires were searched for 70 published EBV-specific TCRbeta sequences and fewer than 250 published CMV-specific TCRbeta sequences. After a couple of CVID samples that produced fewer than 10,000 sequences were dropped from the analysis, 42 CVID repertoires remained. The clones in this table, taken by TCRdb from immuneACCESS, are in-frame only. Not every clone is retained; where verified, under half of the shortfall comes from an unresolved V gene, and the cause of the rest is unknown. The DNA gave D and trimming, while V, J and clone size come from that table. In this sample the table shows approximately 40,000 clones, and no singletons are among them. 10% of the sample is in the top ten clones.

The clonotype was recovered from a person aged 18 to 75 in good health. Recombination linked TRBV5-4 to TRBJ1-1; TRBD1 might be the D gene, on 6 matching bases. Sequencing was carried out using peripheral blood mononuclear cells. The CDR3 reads CASSLKQGTTEAFF. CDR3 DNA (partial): TGTGCCAGCAGTTTGAAACAGGGAACCACTGAA.